The rows below give T cell receptor beta chains drawn from one sample of a study of shared clonotypes between healthy human individuals. The repertoire was sequenced with immunoSEQ multiplex PCR; TCRdb's copy has only in-frame clones and lacks some. The sample includes approximately 840,000 clones, 96% of them seen just once. Sequenced material: naive CD8+ T cells sorted from blood. The source of these receptors is a man in his thirties or forties in good health. Both conserved end residues are part of each CDR3. A D gene is named only where the DNA matches it firmly. Clone size appears in some rows only: once, few, many, or a class for an expanded clone.

d_gene: -; v_gene: TRBV18; j_gene: TRBJ2-1; abundance: -; CDR3nt: TGTGCCAGCTCACCACACCGGCAGTTCTTC; CDR3aa: CASSPHRQFF
d_gene: TRBD2; v_gene: TRBV7-8; j_gene: TRBJ2-7; abundance: -; CDR3nt: TGTGCCAGCAGCGCCCGACTAGCGGGACTCTACGAGCAGTACTTC; CDR3aa: CASSARLAGLYEQYF
d_gene: TRBD1; v_gene: TRBV28; j_gene: TRBJ2-7; abundance: -; CDR3nt: TGTGCCAGCAGCCGGGACAGGGTGTCCTACGAGCAGTACTTC; CDR3aa: CASSRDRVSYEQYF
d_gene: -; v_gene: TRBV29-1; j_gene: TRBJ2-2; abundance: few; CDR3nt: TGCAGCGTTGCCGGCGGGAACACCGGGGAGCTGTTTTTT; CDR3aa: CSVAGGNTGELFF
d_gene: -; v_gene: TRBV13; j_gene: TRBJ1-4; abundance: once; CDR3nt: TGTGCCAGCAGCTCCCGTCTTAATGAAAAACTGTTTTTT; CDR3aa: CASSSRLNEKLFF
d_gene: TRBD2; v_gene: TRBV5-6; j_gene: TRBJ2-7; abundance: -; CDR3nt: TGTGCCAGCAGCGGGGGACTAGCGGGAAACCTCTACGAGCAGTACTTC; CDR3aa: CASSGGLAGNLYEQYF
d_gene: TRBD1; v_gene: TRBV5-1; j_gene: TRBJ1-1; abundance: -; CDR3nt: TGCGCCAGCAGCCCAGAGACAGGGGGCGGCACTGAAGCTTTCTTT; CDR3aa: CASSPETGGGTEAFF
d_gene: TRBD2; v_gene: TRBV5-1; j_gene: TRBJ2-5; abundance: -; CDR3nt: TGCGCCAGCAGCTTGGGCCTAGCGGGAGACCAAGAGACCCAGTACTTC; CDR3aa: CASSLGLAGDQETQYF
d_gene: TRBD2; v_gene: TRBV6-5; j_gene: TRBJ2-1; abundance: -; CDR3nt: TGTGCCAGCACCGTACTTAGCGGGAGCAGCCACGAGCAGTTCTTC; CDR3aa: CASTVLSGSSHEQFF
d_gene: -; v_gene: TRBV5-6; j_gene: TRBJ2-2; abundance: -; CDR3nt: TGTGCCAGCAGCACGCGGGACATCAACCTCCCCGGGGAGCTGTTTTTT; CDR3aa: CASSTRDINLPGELFF
d_gene: -; v_gene: TRBV7-8; j_gene: TRBJ2-3; abundance: once; CDR3nt: TGTGCCAGCAGACCAAGCCGGGATCGGGGGACAGATACGCAGTATTTT; CDR3aa: CASRPSRDRGTDTQYF
d_gene: -; v_gene: TRBV28; j_gene: TRBJ1-3; abundance: once; CDR3nt: TGTGCCAGCAGCTTGCCGACCCGAAGGACCCCAAGTCTGTCTGGAAACACCATATATTTT; CDR3aa: CASSLPTRRTPSLSGNTIYF
d_gene: -; v_gene: TRBV5-1; j_gene: TRBJ2-1; abundance: -; CDR3nt: TGCGCCAGCAGCTCGACCGGGCCGGAGCAGTTCTTC; CDR3aa: CASSSTGPEQFF
d_gene: TRBD2; v_gene: TRBV27; j_gene: TRBJ2-3; abundance: -; CDR3nt: TGTGCCAGCAGTTTAGGGGCTAGCGGGCTCACAGATACGCAGTATTTT; CDR3aa: CASSLGASGLTDTQYF
d_gene: TRBD1; v_gene: TRBV27; j_gene: TRBJ2-2; abundance: -; CDR3nt: TGTGCCAGCATGACAGGGTTCGGGGAGCTGTTTTTT; CDR3aa: CASMTGFGELFF
d_gene: TRBD1; v_gene: TRBV2; j_gene: TRBJ1-5; abundance: -; CDR3nt: TGTGCCAGCAGTGTAGGGGGCACTTGGCCCCAGCATTTT; CDR3aa: CASSVGGTWPQHF
d_gene: TRBD1; v_gene: TRBV7-9; j_gene: TRBJ1-4; abundance: -; CDR3nt: TGTGCCAGCAGCCCCAGGGACAGAAGAAATGAAAAACTGTTTTTT; CDR3aa: CASSPRDRRNEKLFF
d_gene: -; v_gene: TRBV25-1; j_gene: TRBJ2-1; abundance: once; CDR3nt: TGTGCCAGCAGTGGTGGGATCGATGAGCAGTTCTTC; CDR3aa: CASSGGIDEQFF
d_gene: TRBD1; v_gene: TRBV29-1; j_gene: TRBJ1-3; abundance: -; CDR3nt: TGCAGCGCACAGGGGGCATGGAACACCATATATTTT; CDR3aa: CSAQGAWNTIYF
d_gene: TRBD1; v_gene: TRBV27; j_gene: TRBJ2-7; abundance: -; CDR3nt: TGTGCCAGCAGCCTCAGGGGGCAGGCGAGCTCCTACGAGCAGTACTTC; CDR3aa: CASSLRGQASSYEQYF
d_gene: -; v_gene: TRBV19; j_gene: TRBJ1-2; abundance: -; CDR3nt: TGTGCCAGTAGTCCGGCAGTCAGCGGCTATGGCTACACCTTC; CDR3aa: CASSPAVSGYGYTF
d_gene: TRBD2; v_gene: TRBV5-1; j_gene: TRBJ2-7; abundance: -; CDR3nt: TGCGCCAGCAGCTTGGGAGGGACTAGCTACGAGCAGTACTTC; CDR3aa: CASSLGGTSYEQYF
d_gene: TRBD2; v_gene: TRBV28; j_gene: TRBJ2-7; abundance: -; CDR3nt: TGTGCCAGCACCAAACGCGGGGGGTTCAGGTACGAGCAGTACTTC; CDR3aa: CASTKRGGFRYEQYF
d_gene: -; v_gene: TRBV9; j_gene: TRBJ1-4; abundance: once; CDR3nt: TGTGCCAGCAGCGCCCCCCGGGGCGGGTTAAATGAAAAACTGTTTTTT; CDR3aa: CASSAPRGGLNEKLFF
d_gene: TRBD2; v_gene: TRBV7-9; j_gene: TRBJ2-1; abundance: -; CDR3nt: TGTGCCAGCAGCTCCGCACGGGGACTAGCGGGAGCTAATGAGCAGTTCTTC; CDR3aa: CASSSARGLAGANEQFF
d_gene: -; v_gene: TRBV29-1; j_gene: TRBJ2-7; abundance: -; CDR3nt: TGCAGCGCAGACACCGGTACCTACGAGCAGTACTTC; CDR3aa: CSADTGTYEQYF
d_gene: -; v_gene: TRBV5-1; j_gene: TRBJ1-1; abundance: once; CDR3nt: TGCGCCAGCAGCTTGGGACCCGGACACCCCAACACTGAAGCTTTCTTT; CDR3aa: CASSLGPGHPNTEAFF
d_gene: -; v_gene: TRBV7-6; j_gene: TRBJ2-2; abundance: -; CDR3nt: TGTGCCAGCAGCCAGACGGGCACCGGGGAGCTGTTTTTT; CDR3aa: CASSQTGTGELFF